Below are 27 T cell receptor beta chains sequenced from a single sample in a study of neurological immune-mediated disorders. TCRdb re-derived calls from the 5' RACE reads in MiXCR, one entry per CDR3 protein. The sample yields more than 50,000 distinct CDR3 sequences, approximately 25% seen once. The time point was: technical triplicate 2. The specimen sequenced was PBMCs. All receptors derive from a man in his 60s with HTLV-1-associated myelopathy (HAM/TSP).

The V call is TRBV2, the J call TRBJ1-1; 8 bases agree with TRBD1. Germline V lookup: CDR1 SNHLY, CDR2 FYNNEI. CDR3 length: 14 amino acids. Unmatched junction bases numbered 4, after V lost 7 bases and J lost 0 bases. In nucleotides, the CDR3 is TGTGCCAGCACCATGACAGGGGTGAACACTGAAGCTTTCTTT. Amino acids: CASTMTGVNTEAFF.

This clonotype was recorded at least ten times. J is TRBJ2-1 and V is TRBV7-9; D uncertain. The V gene lost 7 bases and the J gene lost 7 bases, with 17 bases spanning the gap. In germline, CDR1 is SEHNR, CDR2 FQNEAQ (reference sequence). The CDR3 runs to 14 residues. CDR3 bases: TGTGCCAGCACCCTCTTATCAGGTGATAATGAGCAGTTCTTC. Translated, it gives CASTLLSGDNEQFF.

This clonotype was observed many times. The chain uses TRBV5-1 and TRBJ2-2, with 7 bases matching TRBD2. V shed 1 base and J 1 base; nucleotides not matched to a gene: 1. Per the germline V gene, CDR1 is SGHRS and CDR2 is YFSETQ. This CDR3 contains 15 residues. The chain's CDR3 is CASSLTGGNTGELFF. CDR3 DNA: TGCGCCAGCAGCTTGACGGGAGGGAACACCGGGGAGCTGTTTTTT.

This clonotype occurred many times. The J gene is TRBJ2-2, the V gene TRBV7-9; the match to TRBD2 covers 7 bases. Trimming removed 5 bases from V and 3 bases from J; junction bases left unmatched: 3. Germline V gives CDR1 SEHNR, CDR2 FQNEAQ (reference sequence). The CDR3 runs 14 residues. The CDR3 sequence: CASSIAGDTGELFF. The CDR3 nucleotides are TGTGCCAGCAGCATCGCGGGGGACACCGGGGAGCTGTTTTTT.

The chain couples TRBV24-1 to TRBJ2-1, with D possibly matching TRBD2 (6 bases). This CDR3 spans 16 amino acids. CDR1 and CDR2 (germline): KGHDR, SFDVKD. The V and J ends lost 9 bases and 4 bases respectively, with 21 bases between them. CDR3 nucleotides: TGTGCCACCTCTGCGGGCCGGGGGAGTGGGTACAATGAGCAGTTCTTC. It specifies CATSAGRGSGYNEQFF.

This clonotype was observed at least ten times. V and J are TRBV7-6 and TRBJ2-2, with TRBD2 matching 7 bases. This CDR3 spans 15 amino acids. CDR1 and CDR2 from the germline V gene are SGHVS and FNYEAQ. V shed 5 bases and J 6 bases; nucleotides not matched to a gene: 9. CDR3 DNA sequence: TGTGCCAGCAGCGGTGAGGCGGGAGTATCCGGGGAGCTGTTTTTT. It codes for CASSGEAGVSGELFF.

For the CDR3, the DNA is TGCGCCAGCAGCCAAGACCGGGCAGCTTCTGGAAACACCATATATTTT. Encoded protein: CASSQDRAASGNTIYF. The chain combines TRBV4-3 with TRBJ1-3, with unresolved D. The CDR3 sequence is 16 residues long. Trimming took off 0 bases at V and 1 base at J, with 10 bases between the two ends. Germline CDR1 reads LGHNA; CDR2 reads YSLEER.

On this clonotype itself: Since a much larger clone is just one base distant, this may be a read error. As DNA, the CDR3 is TGTGCCAGCTCACCATTCAGGGTCACCGGGGAGCTGTTTTTT. As protein: CASSPFRVTGELFF. V gene TRBV18 combines with J gene TRBJ2-2; possible D gene TRBD1, 5 bases. CDR1 is KGHSH and CDR2 is LQKENI in the germline V gene. V lost 2 bases and J 4 bases, leaving 8 bases between the germline ends. The CDR3 sequence is 14 residues long. Variable domain in full (rest from reference TRBV18 and TRBJ2-2): NAGVMQNPRHLVRRRGQEARLRCSPMKGHSHVYWYRQLPEEGLKFMVYLQKENIIDESGMPKERFSAEFPKEGPSILRIQQVVRGDSAAYFCASSPFRVTGELFFGEGSRLTVL.

The gene calls are TRBV7-6 and TRBJ1-1, with D tentatively TRBD1 (6 bases). V gave up 8 bases and J gave up 3 bases, with 10 bases separating them. The CDR3 is 12 amino acids. Germline loops: CDR1 SGHVS, CDR2 FNYEAQ. CDR3 DNA sequence: TGTGCCAGCGGGGGGCTGGACACTGAAGCTTTCTTT. Its protein is CASGGLDTEAFF.

The genes are TRBV10-3 and TRBJ2-7; TRBD1 aligns across 10 bases. CDR1 ENHRY and CDR2 SYGVKD come from the germline V gene. This CDR3 spans 16 amino acids. Unmatched junction bases numbered 5, after V lost 3 bases and J lost 0 bases. The CDR3 DNA sequence: TGTGCCATCAGTGAAGTGGGACAGGGGAGCTCCTACGAGCAGTACTTC. This encodes CAISEVGQGSSYEQYF.

The chain has TRBV5-1 and TRBJ2-1; 14 nucleotides match TRBD2. The V gene end was trimmed by 3 bases and the J gene end by 2 bases; junction bases not matched to a gene: 4. The length of the CDR3 is 17 residues. CDR1 is SGHRS and CDR2 is YFSETQ in the germline V gene. CDR3 bases: TGCGCCAGCAGCTGGGGGACTAGCGGGAGTACCTACAATGAGCAGTTCTTC. Its translation: CASSWGTSGSTYNEQFF.

V gene TRBV5-8 combines with J gene TRBJ2-2; D perhaps matches TRBD2 (5 bases). Between the trimmed V and J ends, which lost 6 bases and 6 bases, there was a span of 12 bases. Looked up from germline, CDR1 is SGHTS and CDR2 is YDEGEE. The CDR3 covers 13 residues. The CDR3 loop reads CASNSPGSGELFF. CDR3 nucleotides: TGTGCCAGCAACTCCCCGGGGTCCGGGGAGCTGTTTTTT.

This chain connects TRBV11-2 to TRBJ1-2, with D unresolved. CDR3 size: 14 residues. Looked up from germline, CDR1 is SGHAT and CDR2 is FQNNGV. Trimming removed 1 base at V and 3 bases at J, with 9 bases between. CDR3 nucleotide sequence: TGTGCCAGCAGCTTAGTTCGGGTGGACTATGGCTACACCTTC. Translated: CASSLVRVDYGYTF.

This clonotype was seen at least ten times. The V call is TRBV9, the J call TRBJ2-5, with 15 bases fitting TRBD2. Germline CDR1 is SGDLS and CDR2 is YYNGEE. CDR3 length: 19 amino acids. Trimming removed 0 bases from V and 0 bases from J; junction bases left unmatched: 6. The CDR3: CASSVAPGLAGGHQETQYF. In nucleotides, the CDR3 is TGTGCCAGCAGCGTAGCCCCGGGACTAGCGGGAGGTCACCAAGAGACCCAGTACTTC. The complete variable domain, with remaining parts taken from reference TRBV9 and TRBJ2-5, reads DSGVTQTPKHLITATGQRVTLRCSPRSGDLSVYWYQQSLDQGLQFLIQYYNGEERAKGNILERFSAQQFPDLHSELNLSSLELGDSALYFCASSVAPGLAGGHQETQYFGPGTRLLVL.

Many counts were recorded for this clonotype. This chain joins TRBV24-1 and TRBJ2-5; D ambiguous. V was pared by 4 bases and J by 4 bases, with 18 bases between. The CDR3 extends over 16 amino acids. Germline CDR1 reads KGHDR; CDR2 reads SFDVKD. CDR3 nucleotide sequence: TGTGCCACCAGTGACTCCGGGTTGGTTCGTGGAGAGACCCAGTACTTC. Encoded protein: CATSDSGLVRGETQYF.

Many counts were recorded for this clonotype. The chain links TRBV7-2 to TRBJ2-1; perhaps TRBD2 as D (5 bases). Germline V lookup: CDR1 SGHTA, CDR2 FQGNSA. This CDR3 has 15 residues. V lost 1 base and J lost 5, with 12 bases in between. CDR3 sequence (DNA): TGTGCCAGCAGCTTAGTGAGCGGTAATCACAATGAGCAGTTCTTC. Amino acids: CASSLVSGNHNEQFF.

This clonotype showed up many times. The V gene is TRBV20-1, the J gene TRBJ1-1, with 7 bases fitting TRBD1. Germline CDR1 and CDR2: DFQATT and SNEGSKA (reference sequence). The CDR3 covers 15 residues. V was pared by 3 bases and J by 1 base, with 8 bases of the junction left unmatched. The CDR3 bases are TGCAGTGCTAGGAACAGGGGAGGGAGGAACACTGAAGCTTTCTTT. This gives the protein CSARNRGGRNTEAFF.

This clonotype was counted many times. The chain uses TRBV6-1 and TRBJ1-4, with 9 bases matching TRBD1. This CDR3 region has 15 residues. The V segment lost 3 bases and the J segment 7 bases; nucleotides outside the gene matches: 6. Per germline, CDR1 MNHNS and CDR2 SASEGT. For the CDR3, the DNA is TGTGCCAGCAGTGACTACGGACAGGGGAGTGAAAAACTGTTTTTT. It yields the protein CASSDYGQGSEKLFF.

The table lists this clonotype with many counts. The V and J genes are TRBV20-1 and TRBJ2-4, with D unresolved. CDR1 and CDR2 (germline): DFQATT, SNEGSKA (reference sequence). Trimming shortened V by 6 bases and J by 0 bases, and 12 bases separated the two germline ends. This CDR3 contains 14 residues. For the CDR3, the DNA is TGCAGTGCCCCCCCCGGCCCAGCCAAAAACATTCAGTACTTC. It translates to CSAPPGPAKNIQYF.

The table lists this clonotype with many counts. The rearrangement joins TRBV5-1 to TRBJ1-5; 7 nucleotides match TRBD1. V dropped 3 bases and J dropped 5; count of bases not matched to a gene: 5. Germline V gene sequence: CDR1 SGHRS, CDR2 YFSETQ. CDR3 length: 14 residues. The CDR3 sequence is CASSWAGGDQPQHF. In DNA, the CDR3 is TGCGCCAGCAGCTGGGCAGGGGGGGATCAGCCCCAGCATTTT.

This clonotype was recorded at least ten times. The V gene is TRBV20-1, the J gene TRBJ2-1, with TRBD2 matching 13 bases. The CDR3 has 15 residues. Trimming removed 5 bases from V and 4 bases from J; junction bases left unmatched: 5. Germline values: CDR1 DFQATT, CDR2 SNEGSKA (reference sequence). CDR3 region: CSASWTSGGYNEQFF. The CDR3 DNA is TGCAGTGCTTCTTGGACTAGCGGGGGATACAATGAGCAGTTCTTC.

This clonotype was counted ten times or more. The J gene is TRBJ2-5, the V gene TRBV7-9, with 8 nucleotides matching TRBD2. Germline lookup yields CDR1 SEHNR and CDR2 FQNEAQ (reference sequence). CDR3 length: 16 residues. J lost 5 bases, V lost 5 bases, and 13 bases had no gene match. The CDR3 reads CASSQGTNGRVETQYF. The CDR3 DNA is TGTGCCAGCAGCCAAGGGACTAACGGGAGGGTGGAGACCCAGTACTTC.

V gene TRBV5-6 combines with J gene TRBJ1-1; TRBD1 matches 7 bases. CDR1 and CDR2 from the germline V gene are SGHDT and YYEEEE. With V trimmed by 0 bases and J by 3 bases, 5 bases remained unmatched. The CDR3 contains 15 residues. CDR3 sequence reads: CASSLVGGQDTEAFF. CDR3 bases: TGTGCCAGCAGCTTGGTAGGGGGCCAGGACACTGAAGCTTTCTTT.

This clonotype was detected many times. This chain connects TRBV12-3 or TRBV12-4 to TRBJ1-6; perhaps TRBD1 as D (6 bases). V was shortened by 7 bases and J by 6 bases, with 19 bases between the two germline ends. This CDR3 contains 16 residues. CDR3 loop: CASTLGGGGVNSPLHF. The DNA for the CDR3 is TGTGCCAGCACCCTAGGGGGGGGAGGGGTTAATTCACCCCTCCACTTT.

The sample holds many counts of this clonotype. The chain carries TRBV18 and TRBJ2-3; 7 positions match TRBD1. Germline V gives CDR1 KGHSH, CDR2 LQKENI. The CDR3 spans 15 residues. After removal of 5 bases from V and 2 bases from J, the junction contained 7 bases not matched to a gene. The CDR3 is CASSLTGADTDTQYF. The CDR3 nucleotides are TGTGCCAGCTCATTAACAGGGGCCGACACAGATACGCAGTATTTT.

This clonotype was picked up many times. The chain recombines TRBV20-1 with TRBJ2-3; 7 nucleotides match TRBD2. From germline, CDR1 is DFQATT and CDR2 SNEGSKA (reference sequence). V dropped 0 bases and J dropped 5; count of bases not matched to a gene: 8. This CDR3 region has 15 residues. The CDR3 loop is CSARDVAGDGDTQYF. CDR3 bases: TGCAGTGCTAGAGATGTGGCGGGAGACGGAGATACGCAGTATTTT.

This clonotype was seen many times. The chain joins TRBV3-1 to TRBJ2-2; 8 nucleotides line up with TRBD2. The CDR3 sequence is 17 residues long. CDR1 LGHDT and CDR2 YNNKEL come from the germline V gene (reference sequence). V lost 1 base to trimming and J lost 7 bases; unmatched junction nucleotides: 11. This chain's CDR3 is CASSQGFGSGTSGELFF. CDR3 bases: TGTGCCAGCAGCCAAGGTTTCGGTAGCGGGACAAGCGGGGAGCTGTTTTTT.